This paragraph reports one TCR beta chain. This entry belongs to a study of blood T cell repertoires in COVID-19. Enrolment of Seattle patients took place during active infection, and they were followed longitudinally. Clones were sequenced by immunoSEQ multiplex PCR, and TCRdb holds only the in-frame ones, with some missing. The data contain a few hundred thousand clones, 89% of them singletons. Per the germline V gene, CDR1 is SGHRS and CDR2 is YFSETQ. The J segment lost 2 bases and the V segment lost 0 bases, leaving 5 bases of the junction unmatched. The CDR3 has 16 residues. Sequenced sample: peripheral blood. The chain carries TRBV5-1 and TRBJ2-3, with TRBD2 matching over 8 bases. This clonotype originated in a woman aged 25 to 39 with COVID-19, enrolled during active disease. CDR3 sequence (DNA): TGCGCCAGCAGCTTGGAGGCGGGGGGCAACACAGATACGCAGTATTTT. It specifies CASSLEAGGNTDTQYF.